The 11 T cell receptor beta chains below were found in one sample sequenced in a study of technical replicates of blood from several donors. TCRdb's table, derived via immunoSEQ multiplex PCR, lists solely in-frame clones and lacks some. The data contain about 97,000 clones, 96% of them singletons. Material for sequencing was T cells isolated from PBMCs. All receptors derive from a human donor in good health.

V is TRBV28 and J is TRBJ1-5; D unclear. Germline CDR1 MDHEN, CDR2 SYDVKM. The CDR3 sequence is 15 residues long. Trimming took off 7 bases at V and 0 bases at J, with 13 bases between the two ends. For the CDR3, the DNA is TGTGCCAGCATGTCAGGAATCTATAGCAATCAGCCCCAGCATTTT. Translation: CASMSGIYSNQPQHF.

The V call is TRBV19, the J call TRBJ1-1; 7 positions agree with TRBD1. Per germline, CDR1 LNHDA and CDR2 SQIVND (reference sequence). The CDR3 spans 14 residues. V lost 4 bases to trimming and J lost 7 bases; unmatched junction nucleotides: 9. CDR3 region: CASSKQDRLVEAFF. The CDR3 nucleotides are TGTGCCAGTAGTAAACAGGACAGGTTGGTTGAAGCTTTCTTT.

This clone was recorded only once. The rearrangement links TRBV28 to TRBJ2-3; TRBD2 matches at 11 bases. The trim removed 4 bases at V and 4 bases at J, leaving 4 bases unmatched. Germline lookup yields CDR1 MDHEN and CDR2 SYDVKM. The CDR3 covers 15 residues. CDR3 bases: TGTGCCAGCAGTTCGCTAGCGGGAGGCTCAGATACGCAGTATTTT. It is translated as CASSSLAGGSDTQYF.

The J gene is TRBJ1-3, the V gene TRBV30; D not resolved. V was cut by 0 bases and J by 4 bases, with 10 bases left in between. The CDR3 loop spans 14 amino acids. The germline V gene encodes CDR1 GTSNPN and CDR2 SVGIG (reference sequence). The CDR3 is CAWSVGVSGNTIYF. The CDR3 DNA reads TGTGCCTGGAGTGTAGGAGTATCAGGAAACACCATATATTTT.

This sequence joins TRBV6-5 and TRBJ2-1; 8 bases are a match to TRBD2. The CDR3 extends over 15 amino acids. Looked up from germline, CDR1 is MNHEY and CDR2 is SVGAGI. The V gene end was trimmed by 6 bases and the J gene end by 6 bases; junction bases not matched to a gene: 10. The CDR3 is CASRPGTRSFNEQFF. The CDR3 DNA follows: TGTGCCAGCAGGCCCGGGACTAGAAGCTTCAATGAGCAGTTCTTC.

This clone was picked up a small number of times. J is TRBJ1-2 and V is TRBV30, with 8 positions matching TRBD1. After removal of 5 bases from V and 8 bases from J, the junction contained 4 bases not matched to a gene. Looked up from germline, CDR1 is GTSNPN and CDR2 is SVGIG (reference sequence). This CDR3 region has 11 residues. The CDR3 coding sequence is TGTGCCTGGCAGGGGGCGAAGGGCTACACCTTC. As protein: CAWQGAKGYTF.

The chain carries TRBV28 and TRBJ2-2; 7 positions match TRBD2. V lost 3 bases, J lost 8 bases, and 3 bases stayed unmatched. Germline values: CDR1 MDHEN, CDR2 SYDVKM. There are 13 residues in the CDR3. In DNA, the CDR3 is TGTGCCAGCAGTTTCCTCGGGAGGGGGGAGCTGTTTTTT. Its protein product is CASSFLGRGELFF.

J is TRBJ2-7 and V is TRBV18, with D perhaps matching TRBD1 (5 bases). The germline CDR1 and CDR2 sequences are KGHSH and LQKENI. The CDR3 has 15 residues. The V gene lost 0 bases and the J gene lost 7 bases, with 16 bases spanning the gap. As DNA, the CDR3 is TGTGCCAGCTCACCACCGACCAGGGTCCGAATTGAGCAGTACTTC. Encoded protein: CASSPPTRVRIEQYF.

The chain recombines TRBV5-1 with TRBJ2-7; 9 bases fit TRBD1. The CDR3 runs 15 residues. The V gene end was trimmed by 4 bases and the J gene end by 0 bases; junction bases not matched to a gene: 5. Germline CDR1 and CDR2: SGHRS and YFSETQ. The CDR3 loop reads CASSHGTGSSYEQYF. The CDR3 DNA reads TGCGCCAGCAGCCACGGGACAGGGAGCTCCTACGAGCAGTACTTC.

The chain employs TRBV4-1 and TRBJ1-2, with 9 bases that match TRBD1. The V gene end was trimmed by 0 bases and the J gene end by 6 bases; junction bases not matched to a gene: 5. CDR1 MGHRA and CDR2 YSYEKL come from the germline V gene. The CDR3 loop spans 15 amino acids. This CDR3 reads CASSQDLWTGDGYTF. The CDR3 coding sequence is TGCGCCAGCAGCCAAGATCTGTGGACAGGGGATGGCTACACCTTC.

The chain is built from TRBV2 and TRBJ1-2, with 7 bases lining up with TRBD1. Germline CDR1 reads SNHLY; CDR2 reads FYNNEI. This CDR3 spans 13 amino acids. Trimming took 8 bases from V and 0 from J; bases not matched to a gene: 3. CDR3 DNA: TGTGCCAGCCCTAGGGGGCCTAACTATGGCTACACCTTC. It specifies CASPRGPNYGYTF.